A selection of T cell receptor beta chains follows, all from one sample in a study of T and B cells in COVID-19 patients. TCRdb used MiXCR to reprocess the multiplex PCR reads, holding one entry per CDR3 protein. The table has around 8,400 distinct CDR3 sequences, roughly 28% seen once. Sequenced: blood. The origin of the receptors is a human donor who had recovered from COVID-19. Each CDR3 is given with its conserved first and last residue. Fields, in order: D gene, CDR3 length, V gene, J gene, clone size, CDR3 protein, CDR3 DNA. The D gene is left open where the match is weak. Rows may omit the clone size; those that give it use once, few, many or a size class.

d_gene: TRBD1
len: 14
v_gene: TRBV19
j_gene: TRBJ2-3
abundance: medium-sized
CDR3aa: CASSGQGETDTQYF
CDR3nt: TGTGCCAGTTCTGGACAGGGAGAAACAGATACGCAGTATTTT

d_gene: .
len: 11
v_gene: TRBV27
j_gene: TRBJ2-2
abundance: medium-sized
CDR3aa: CASSVAGELFF
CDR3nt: TGTGCCAGCAGTGTAGCCGGGGAGCTGTTTTTT

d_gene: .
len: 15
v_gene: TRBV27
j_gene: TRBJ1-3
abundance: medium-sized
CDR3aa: CASSLVAGAGNTIYF
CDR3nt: TGTGCCAGCAGTTTGGTAGCAGGGGCAGGAAACACCATATATTTT

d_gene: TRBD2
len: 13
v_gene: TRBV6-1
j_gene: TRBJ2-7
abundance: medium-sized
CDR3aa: CASSEVAGKEQYF
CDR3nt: TGTGCCAGCAGTGAAGTAGCGGGGAAAGAGCAGTACTTC

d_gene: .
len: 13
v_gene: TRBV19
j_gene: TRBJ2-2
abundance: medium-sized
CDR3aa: CASSTYSTGELFF
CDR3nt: TGTGCCAGTAGTACCTACAGCACCGGGGAGCTGTTTTTT

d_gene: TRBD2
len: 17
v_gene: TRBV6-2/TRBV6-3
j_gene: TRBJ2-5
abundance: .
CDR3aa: CASRLWGTSGGGETQYF
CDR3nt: TGTGCCAGCAGACTCTGGGGGACTAGCGGGGGAGGAGAGACCCAGTACTTC

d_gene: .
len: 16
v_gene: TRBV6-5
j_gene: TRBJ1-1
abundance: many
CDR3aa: CASSLRVVSMNTEAFF
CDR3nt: TGTGCCAGCAGCCTTCGAGTGGTGTCCATGAACACTGAAGCTTTCTTT

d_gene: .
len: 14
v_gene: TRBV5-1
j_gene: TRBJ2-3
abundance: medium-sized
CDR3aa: CASSLAIATDTQYF
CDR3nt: TGCGCCAGCAGCTTGGCTATAGCCACAGATACGCAGTATTTT

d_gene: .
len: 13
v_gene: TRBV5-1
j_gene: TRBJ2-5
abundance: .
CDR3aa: CASSLVVQETQYF
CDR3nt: TGCGCCAGCAGCTTGGTCGTACAAGAGACCCAGTACTTC

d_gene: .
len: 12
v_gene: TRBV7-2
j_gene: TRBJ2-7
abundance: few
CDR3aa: CASSDRSYEQYF
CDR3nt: TGTGCCAGCAGCGACAGAAGCTACGAGCAGTACTTC

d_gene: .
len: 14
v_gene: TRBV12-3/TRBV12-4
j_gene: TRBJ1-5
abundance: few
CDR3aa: CASSFMDSYQPQHF
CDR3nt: TGTGCCAGCAGTTTTATGGACAGTTATCAGCCCCAGCATTTT

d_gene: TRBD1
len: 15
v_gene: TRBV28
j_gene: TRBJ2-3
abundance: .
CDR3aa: CASSNRDSGTDTQYF
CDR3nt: TGTGCCAGCAGTAACCGGGACAGTGGCACAGATACGCAGTATTTT

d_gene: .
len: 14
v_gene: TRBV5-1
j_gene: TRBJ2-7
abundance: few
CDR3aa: CASSFRQGYYEQYF
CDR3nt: TGCGCCAGCAGCTTCAGGCAGGGTTACTACGAGCAGTACTTC

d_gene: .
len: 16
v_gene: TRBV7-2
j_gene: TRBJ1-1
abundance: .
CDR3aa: CASSLAIQVMNTEAFF
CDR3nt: TGTGCCAGCAGCTTAGCTATCCAGGTAATGAACACTGAAGCTTTCTTT

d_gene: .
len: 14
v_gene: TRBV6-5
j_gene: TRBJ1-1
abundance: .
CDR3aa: CASSTERGGGEAFF
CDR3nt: TGTGCCAGCAGTACCGAGAGGGGAGGGGGTGAAGCTTTCTTT

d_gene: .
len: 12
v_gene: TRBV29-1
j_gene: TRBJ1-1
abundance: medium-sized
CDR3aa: CSVDRGDTEAFF
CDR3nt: TGCAGCGTTGATCGGGGAGACACTGAAGCTTTCTTT

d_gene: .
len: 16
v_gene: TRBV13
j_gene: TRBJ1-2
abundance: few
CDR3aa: CASSSPPQSSFWGYTF
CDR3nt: TGTGCCAGCAGCTCACCCCCTCAGAGCTCCTTTTGGGGCTACACCTTC

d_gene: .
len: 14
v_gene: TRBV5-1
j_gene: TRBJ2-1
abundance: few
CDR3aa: CASSIETGRNEQFF
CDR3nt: TGCGCCAGCAGCATTGAGACAGGCCGGAATGAGCAGTTCTTC

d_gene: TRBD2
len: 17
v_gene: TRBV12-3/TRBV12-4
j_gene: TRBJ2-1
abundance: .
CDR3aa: CASSPGPTSGGPGEQFF
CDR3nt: TGTGCCAGCAGCCCCGGCCCGACTAGCGGGGGGCCGGGTGAGCAGTTCTTC

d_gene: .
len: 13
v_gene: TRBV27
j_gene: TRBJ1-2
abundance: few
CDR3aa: CATPLGGGDGYTF
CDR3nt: TGTGCCACCCCGCTCGGCGGGGGGGATGGCTACACCTTC

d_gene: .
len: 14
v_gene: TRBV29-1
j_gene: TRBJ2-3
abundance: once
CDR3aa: CSVEGNRGTDTQYF
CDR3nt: TGCAGCGTTGAAGGCAACAGGGGCACAGATACGCAGTATTTT

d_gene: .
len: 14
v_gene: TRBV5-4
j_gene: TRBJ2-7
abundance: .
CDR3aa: CASSSGGRGYEQYF
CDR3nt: TGCGCCAGCAGCTCTGGGGGGCGCGGGTACGAGCAGTACTTC

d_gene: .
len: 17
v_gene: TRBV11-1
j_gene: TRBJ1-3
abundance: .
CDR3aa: CASSLDYFGGAGNTIYF
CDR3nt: TGTGCCAGCAGCTTAGATTATTTCGGAGGGGCTGGAAACACCATATATTTT

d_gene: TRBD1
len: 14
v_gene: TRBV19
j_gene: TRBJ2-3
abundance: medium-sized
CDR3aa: CASSVDRGTDTQYF
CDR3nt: TGTGCCAGTAGTGTGGACAGGGGCACAGATACGCAGTATTTT

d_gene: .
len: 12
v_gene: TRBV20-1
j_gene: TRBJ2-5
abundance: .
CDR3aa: CSALQGQETQYF
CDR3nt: TGCAGTGCTTTACAGGGACAAGAGACCCAGTACTTC

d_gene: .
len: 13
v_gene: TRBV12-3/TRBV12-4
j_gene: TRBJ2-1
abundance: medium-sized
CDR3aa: CASYETANNEQFF
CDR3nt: TGTGCCAGTTATGAGACAGCTAACAATGAGCAGTTCTTC

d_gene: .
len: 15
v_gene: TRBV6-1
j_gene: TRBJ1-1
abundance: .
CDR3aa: CASSQGGGEGTEAFF
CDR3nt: TGTGCCAGCAGCCAAGGTGGCGGGGAAGGCACTGAAGCTTTCTTT

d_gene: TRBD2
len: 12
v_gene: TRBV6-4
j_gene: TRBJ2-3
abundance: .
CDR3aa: CASSGGADTQYF
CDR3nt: TGTGCCAGCAGCGGGGGGGCCGATACGCAGTATTTT

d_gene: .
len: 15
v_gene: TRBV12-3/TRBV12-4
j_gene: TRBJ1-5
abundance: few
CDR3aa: CASSPTDYSNQPQHF
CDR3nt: TGTGCCAGCAGTCCGACAGATTATAGCAATCAGCCCCAGCATTTT

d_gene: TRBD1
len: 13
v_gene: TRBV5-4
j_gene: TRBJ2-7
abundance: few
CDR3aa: CASTRDSSYEQYF
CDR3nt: TGTGCCAGCACCCGGGACAGCTCCTACGAGCAGTACTTC

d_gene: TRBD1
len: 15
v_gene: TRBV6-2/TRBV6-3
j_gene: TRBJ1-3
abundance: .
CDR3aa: CASLEGQGLGNTIYF
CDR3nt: TGTGCCAGCCTAGAGGGACAGGGGCTCGGAAACACCATATATTTT

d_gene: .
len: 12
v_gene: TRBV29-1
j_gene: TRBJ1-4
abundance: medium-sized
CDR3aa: CSAGLFNEKLFF
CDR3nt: TGCAGCGCTGGACTGTTTAATGAAAAACTGTTTTTT

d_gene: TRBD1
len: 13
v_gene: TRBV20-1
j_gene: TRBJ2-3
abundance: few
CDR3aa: CSARDRVVDTQYF
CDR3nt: TGCAGTGCTAGGGACAGGGTCGTGGATACGCAGTATTTT

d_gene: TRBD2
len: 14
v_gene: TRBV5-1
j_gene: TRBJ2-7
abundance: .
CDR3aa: CASSLGTSGYEQYF
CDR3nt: TGCGCCAGCAGCTTGGGGACTAGCGGCTACGAGCAGTACTTC

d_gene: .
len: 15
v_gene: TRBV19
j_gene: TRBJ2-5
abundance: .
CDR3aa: CASSIDGWGGETQYF
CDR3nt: TGTGCCAGTAGTATCGACGGCTGGGGGGGCGAGACCCAGTACTTC

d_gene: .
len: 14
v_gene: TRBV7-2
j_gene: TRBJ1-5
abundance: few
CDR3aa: CASSLVGSHQPQHF
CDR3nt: TGTGCCAGCAGCTTAGTGGGGAGCCATCAGCCCCAGCATTTT

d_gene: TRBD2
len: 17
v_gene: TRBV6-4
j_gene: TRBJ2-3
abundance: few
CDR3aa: CASSERLAGLSTDTQYF
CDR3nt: TGTGCCAGCAGTGAGCGGCTAGCGGGGCTAAGCACAGATACGCAGTATTTT

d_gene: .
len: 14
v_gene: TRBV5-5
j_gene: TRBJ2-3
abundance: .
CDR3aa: CASSPLVGADTQYF
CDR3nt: TGTGCCAGCAGCCCGCTGGTGGGAGCAGATACGCAGTATTTT

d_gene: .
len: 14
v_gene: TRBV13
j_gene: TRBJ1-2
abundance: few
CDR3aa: CARSLCDTLYGYTF
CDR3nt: TGTGCCAGAAGCTTGTGTGACACTCTCTATGGCTACACCTTC

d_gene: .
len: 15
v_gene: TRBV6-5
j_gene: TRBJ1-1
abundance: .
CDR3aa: CASSARGEENTEAFF
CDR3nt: TGTGCCAGCAGCGCGAGGGGGGAGGAGAACACTGAAGCTTTCTTT

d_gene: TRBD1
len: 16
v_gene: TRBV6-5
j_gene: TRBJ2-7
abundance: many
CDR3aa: CASSDQTGGHSYEQYF
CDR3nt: TGTGCCAGCAGTGACCAAACAGGGGGTCACTCCTACGAGCAGTACTTC

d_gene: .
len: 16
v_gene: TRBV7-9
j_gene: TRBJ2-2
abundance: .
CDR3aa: CASTAGRGANTGELFF
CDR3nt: TGTGCCAGCACCGCAGGACGGGGAGCGAACACCGGGGAGCTGTTTTTT

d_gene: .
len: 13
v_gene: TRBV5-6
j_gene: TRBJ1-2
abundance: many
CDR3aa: CASSSFRGGGYTF
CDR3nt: TGTGCCAGCAGCTCCTTCCGCGGAGGAGGCTACACCTTC

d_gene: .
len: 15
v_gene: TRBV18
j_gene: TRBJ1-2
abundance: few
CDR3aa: CASSPSGGIDYGYTF
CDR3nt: TGTGCCAGCTCACCAAGTGGGGGTATCGACTATGGCTACACCTTC

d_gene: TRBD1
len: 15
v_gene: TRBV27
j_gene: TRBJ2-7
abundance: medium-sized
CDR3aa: CASKVGTGSSYEQYF
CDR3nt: TGTGCCAGCAAGGTGGGGACAGGAAGCTCCTACGAGCAGTACTTC

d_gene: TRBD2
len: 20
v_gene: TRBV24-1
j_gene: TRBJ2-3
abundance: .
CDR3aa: CATSGAPGAGEPRGADTQYF
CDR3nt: TGTGCCACCAGTGGTGCCCCTGGAGCGGGGGAACCTCGGGGCGCAGATACGCAGTATTTT

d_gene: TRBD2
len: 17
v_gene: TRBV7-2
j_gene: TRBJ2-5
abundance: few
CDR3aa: CASSLAGLAGAGETQYF
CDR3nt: TGTGCCAGCAGCTTAGCGGGACTAGCGGGGGCGGGGGAGACCCAGTACTTC

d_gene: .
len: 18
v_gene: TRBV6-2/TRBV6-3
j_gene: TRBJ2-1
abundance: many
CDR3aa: CASSYSGFLASSYNEQFF
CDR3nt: TGTGCCAGCAGTTACTCGGGGTTTTTGGCAAGCTCCTACAATGAGCAGTTCTTC

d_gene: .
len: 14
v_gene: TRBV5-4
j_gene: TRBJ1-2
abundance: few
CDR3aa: CASSLLGGASGYTF
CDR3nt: TGTGCCAGCAGCCTCCTGGGGGGGGCGAGTGGCTACACCTTC

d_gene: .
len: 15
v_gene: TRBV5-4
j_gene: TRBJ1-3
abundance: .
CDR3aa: CASSLWGAVGNTIYF
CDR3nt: TGTGCCAGCAGCTTGTGGGGGGCGGTTGGAAACACCATATATTTT

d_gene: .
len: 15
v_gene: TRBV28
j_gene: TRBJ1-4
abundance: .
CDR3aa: CASSTVWAVPEKLFF
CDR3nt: TGTGCCAGCAGTACTGTTTGGGCCGTTCCTGAAAAACTGTTTTTT